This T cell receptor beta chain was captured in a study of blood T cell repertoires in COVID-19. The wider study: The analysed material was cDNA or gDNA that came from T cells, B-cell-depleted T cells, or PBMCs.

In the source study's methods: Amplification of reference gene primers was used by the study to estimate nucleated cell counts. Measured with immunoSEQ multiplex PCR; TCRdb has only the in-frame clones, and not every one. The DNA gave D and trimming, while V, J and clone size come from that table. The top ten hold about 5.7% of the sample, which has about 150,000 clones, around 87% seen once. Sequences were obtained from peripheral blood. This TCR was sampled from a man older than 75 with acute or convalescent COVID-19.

In DNA, the CDR3 is TGTGCCAGCAGCTTGGAGGGCGGTTATTACGAGCAGTACTTC. It specifies CASSLEGGYYEQYF. This sequence joins TRBV7-9 and TRBJ2-7; a possible D gene is TRBD2 (6 bases). Germline V gene sequence: CDR1 SEHNR, CDR2 FQNEAQ (reference sequence). The CDR3 runs 14 residues. V was clipped by 3 bases and J by 4 bases, with 13 bases between them.